These 15 T cell receptor beta chains were all obtained from the same sample, sequenced in a study of blood T cell repertoires in COVID-19. Using immunoSEQ multiplex PCR, the repertoire was profiled, and TCRdb retains in-frame clones only, with some absent. The data hold 300,000 to 400,000 clones, with around 87% observed a single time. Sequences were obtained from peripheral blood. These receptors were collected from a man aged 50-60 years with active or convalescent COVID-19.

The V and J genes are TRBV6-5 and TRBJ2-3; TRBD2 aligns across 12 bases. The V and J ends lost 6 bases and 4 bases, in that order; junction bases with no gene match: 5. CDR1 and CDR2 (germline): MNHEY, SVGAGI. This CDR3 comprises 15 residues. In nucleotides, the CDR3 is TGTGCCAGCAGCCGAGGACTAGCGGGGCCAGATACGCAGTATTTT. Translating gives CASSRGLAGPDTQYF.

This chain uses TRBV29-1 with TRBJ2-1, with a possible D match to TRBD2 (5 bases). CDR3 length: 12 residues. Trimming shortened V by 7 bases and J by 8 bases, and 15 bases separated the two germline ends. CDR1 is SQVTM and CDR2 is ANQGSEA in the germline V gene. In DNA form, the CDR3 reads TGCAGCGCCTTCCAAGCCGGGGATGAGCAGTTCTTC. The encoded protein is CSAFQAGDEQFF.

This chain links TRBV5-1 with TRBJ1-4; D call uncertain. The germline V gene has CDR1 SGHRS and CDR2 YFSETQ. The CDR3 contains 15 residues. With 3 bases removed from V and 8 bases from J, the gap between germline ends came to 17 bases. The DNA of the CDR3 is TGCGCCAGCAGCTACACCAGAGGAGAGGGAGAAAAACTGTTTTTT. This translates into CASSYTRGEGEKLFF.

This clone was seen once. This sequence joins TRBV5-1 and TRBJ1-1; D unclear. The CDR3 sequence is 13 residues long. Trimming took off 4 bases at V and 0 bases at J, with 7 bases between the two ends. In germline, CDR1 is SGHRS, CDR2 YFSETQ. DNA for the CDR3: TGCGCCAGCAGCGAGGCGGTGAACACTGAAGCTTTCTTT. This encodes CASSEAVNTEAFF.

The chain carries TRBV30 and TRBJ1-1; weak D call: TRBD1 (5 bases). CDR1 GTSNPN and CDR2 SVGIG come from the germline V gene (reference sequence). The CDR3 has 14 residues. Trimming removed 4 bases from V and 7 bases from J, with 19 bases in between. CDR3 sequence: CAWKLTWGEDEAFF. The CDR3 bases are TGTGCCTGGAAGCTTACCTGGGGGGAAGATGAAGCTTTCTTT. Full variable domain (remainder filled in from reference TRBV30 and TRBJ1-1): SQTIHQWPATLVQPVGSPLSLECTVEGTSNPNLYWYRQAAGRGLQLLFYSVGIGQISSEVPQNLSASRPQDRQFILSSKKLLLSDSGFYLCAWKLTWGEDEAFFGQGTRLTVV.

V gene TRBV5-6 combines with J gene TRBJ1-2; perhaps TRBD1 as D (5 bases). Germline V lookup: CDR1 SGHDT, CDR2 YYEEEE. The V end lost 6 bases, the J end lost 4 bases, and 16 bases lay between the germline ends. CDR3 length: 14 amino acids. Written as DNA, the CDR3 is TGTGCCAGCACCGCGGGGGGTCGAACCTATGGCTACACCTTC. Encoded protein: CASTAGGRTYGYTF.

CDR3 DNA: TGTGCCAGTAGTATAGAGGGACAGGCCGGGGAGCTGTTTTTT. It specifies CASSIEGQAGELFF. V is TRBV19 and J is TRBJ2-2; 8 positions agree with TRBD1. The germline V gene encodes CDR1 LNHDA and CDR2 SQIVND (reference sequence). V lost 0 bases and J lost 6; bases outside the gene matches: 0. This CDR3 has 14 amino acids. Drawing the rest from reference TRBV19 and TRBJ2-2, the complete variable domain is DGGITQSPKYLFRKEGQNVTLSCEQNLNHDAMYWYRQDPGQGLRLIYYSQIVNDFQKGDIAEGYSVSREKKESFPLTVTSAQKNPTAFYLCASSIEGQAGELFFGEGSRLTVL.

The V and J genes are TRBV25-1 and TRBJ1-1; 8 bases match TRBD1. The CDR3 is made up of 13 amino acids. With 5 bases clipped from V and 8 bases from J, the junction kept 7 bases outside the gene matches. The germline V gene has CDR1 MGHDK and CDR2 SYGVNS. The CDR3 here is CASSSWTGQEAFF. CDR3 nucleotides: TGTGCCAGCAGTAGTTGGACAGGGCAGGAAGCTTTCTTT.

The chain recombines TRBV27 with TRBJ2-5; D call uncertain. The CDR3 sequence is 11 residues long. V lost 8 bases, J lost 2 bases, and 6 bases lay in between. Germline values: CDR1 MNHEY, CDR2 SMNVEV (reference sequence). CDR3 protein: CASRTQETQYF. The DNA for the CDR3 is TGTGCCAGCCGTACTCAAGAGACCCAGTACTTC.

The chain combines TRBV7-2 with TRBJ2-5; TRBD2 might be the D (5 bases). Germline V gene data show CDR1 as SGHTA and CDR2 as FQGNSA. V shed 2 bases and J shed 5 bases, with 15 bases lying between them. The CDR3 consists of 15 residues. The CDR3 nucleotides read TGTGCCAGCAGCTTAAGCGGCATAGCGACGGAGACCCAGTACTTC. This encodes CASSLSGIATETQYF.

J is TRBJ1-2 and V is TRBV5-1; TRBD1 aligns across 7 bases. CDR3 length: 11 residues. Germline lookup yields CDR1 SGHRS and CDR2 YFSETQ. With 8 bases clipped from V and 7 bases from J, the junction kept 5 bases outside the gene matches. This chain's CDR3 is CASTGDGGYTF. The CDR3 bases are TGCGCCAGTACAGGGGACGGTGGCTACACCTTC.

The rearrangement uses TRBV5-1 and TRBJ2-3; tentative D call: TRBD2 (5 bases). Germline CDR1 is SGHRS and CDR2 is YFSETQ. The CDR3 is made up of 14 amino acids. V was cut by 6 bases and J by 1 base, with 12 bases left in between. The CDR3 sequence: CASKFNGGTDTQYF. Written as DNA, the CDR3 is TGCGCCAGCAAGTTTAACGGGGGCACAGATACGCAGTATTTT.

This rearrangement joins TRBV15 to TRBJ1-4; maybe TRBD1 (5 bases). With 5 bases removed from V and 0 bases from J, the gap between germline ends came to 13 bases. Per the germline V gene, CDR1 is LNHNV and CDR2 is YYDKDF (reference sequence). This CDR3 has 16 residues. CDR3 nucleotide sequence: TGTGCCACCAGCCAAGGACACACCGCAACTAATGAAAAACTGTTTTTT. Residues: CATSQGHTATNEKLFF.

This clone has only a few counts. V gene TRBV4-1 combines with J gene TRBJ2-7, with 12 bases matching TRBD1. This CDR3 is built from 17 residues. Unmatched junction bases numbered 11, after V lost 1 base and J lost 7 bases. The germline gives CDR1 MGHRA, CDR2 YSYEKL. The CDR3 spells CASSQGAGDRGLREQYF. DNA for the CDR3: TGCGCCAGCAGCCAAGGAGCAGGGGACAGGGGGCTTCGGGAGCAGTACTTC.

The V call is TRBV4-3, the J call TRBJ2-3; D not certain. This CDR3 region has 17 residues. V shed 0 bases and J shed 2 bases, with 15 bases lying between them. CDR1 LGHNA and CDR2 YSLEER come from the germline V gene. CDR3 nucleotide sequence: TGCGCCAGCAGCCAAGACCCTGGCCTCAGAACCACAGATACGCAGTATTTT. It is translated as CASSQDPGLRTTDTQYF.